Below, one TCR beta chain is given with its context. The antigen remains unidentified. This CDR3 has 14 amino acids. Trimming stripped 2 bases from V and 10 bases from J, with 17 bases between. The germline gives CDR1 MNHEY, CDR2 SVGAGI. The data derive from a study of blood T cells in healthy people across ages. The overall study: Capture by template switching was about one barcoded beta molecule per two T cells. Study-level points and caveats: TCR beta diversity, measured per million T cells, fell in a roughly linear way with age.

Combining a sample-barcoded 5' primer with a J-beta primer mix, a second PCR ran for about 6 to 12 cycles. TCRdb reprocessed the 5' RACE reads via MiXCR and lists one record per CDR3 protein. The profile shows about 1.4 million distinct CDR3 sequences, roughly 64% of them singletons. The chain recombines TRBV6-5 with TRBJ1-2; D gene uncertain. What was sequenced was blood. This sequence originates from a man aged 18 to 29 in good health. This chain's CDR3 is CASSYGWESIDYTF. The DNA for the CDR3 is TGTGCCAGCAGTTACGGTTGGGAGTCAATAGACTACACCTTC.